These T cell receptor beta chains were read from a single sample in a study of technical replicates of blood from a few donors. Repertoires were generated with immunoSEQ multiplex PCR, while TCRdb's copy carries only in-frame clones and drops some. The table includes about 13,000 clones, around 86% detected once. The sample taken for sequencing was PBMCs. These receptors originate from a human donor in good health. The CDR3 runs from the conserved cysteine through the conserved F or W. A D gene is named only where the DNA matches it firmly. Clone size, where shown, is once, few, many, or a class for clones that have expanded.

TRBD1	TRBJ1-1	.	TRBV9	TGTGCCAGCAGCGCGGAGGGGACAGGGAACACTGAAGCTTTCTTT	CASSAEGTGNTEAFF
TRBD2	TRBJ2-7	.	TRBV7-9	TGTGCCAGCAGCTTAGGCCTAGCGGGAGCTCGTACCTACGAGCAGTACTTC	CASSLGLAGARTYEQYF
.	TRBJ1-1	.	TRBV5-1	TGCGCCAGCAGCCCTCAGGGAGGTGACACTGAAGCTTTCTTT	CASSPQGGDTEAFF
.	TRBJ2-1	.	TRBV20-1	TGCAGTGCTAGACGTTACAATGAGCAGTTCTTC	CSARRYNEQFF
.	TRBJ2-1	.	TRBV6-5	TGTGCCAGCAGTTACTCAACTAGCCTCTCCTACAATGAGCAGTTCTTC	CASSYSTSLSYNEQFF
TRBD2	TRBJ2-2	.	TRBV4-2	TGTGCCAGCAGCCTGGAGCGGGAGCAGACCGGGGAGCTGTTTTTT	CASSLEREQTGELFF
TRBD2	TRBJ2-1	few	TRBV7-6	TGTGCCAGCAGCGGATCCGGGACTAGCGGGAGACATGAGCAGTTCTTC	CASSGSGTSGRHEQFF
TRBD2	TRBJ2-7	.	TRBV6-6	TGTGCCAGCAGGCGGGGGGAGTTGGCCTACGAGCAGTACTTC	CASRRGELAYEQYF
TRBD2	TRBJ2-1	.	TRBV11-3	TGTGCCAGCAGCACGGGACTAGACTACAATGAGCAGTTCTTC	CASSTGLDYNEQFF
TRBD1	TRBJ1-5	.	TRBV2	TGTGCCAGCAGTGCCTCGGGACAGGTCAGTCAGCCCCAGCATTTT	CASSASGQVSQPQHF
.	TRBJ1-2	.	TRBV29-1	TGCAGCGTTGGCAGTCAGGGGATCGGCGGCTACACCTTC	CSVGSQGIGGYTF
.	TRBJ2-2	once	TRBV5-1	TGCGCCAGCAGCGGCGCCAGGGACACCGGGGAGCTGTTTTTT	CASSGARDTGELFF
.	TRBJ1-5	.	TRBV28	TGTGCCAGCAGTGGGACTTTCCTGGTAAAAGGGAGGCAGCCCCAGCATTTT	CASSGTFLVKGRQPQHF
.	TRBJ2-3	.	TRBV5-4	TGTGCCAGCAGCTTGGATCAGGGCGGCGGGGCAGATACGCAGTATTTT	CASSLDQGGGADTQYF
.	TRBJ1-1	.	TRBV4-1	TGCGCCAGCAGCTTCGGACAGAACACTGAAGCTTTCTTT	CASSFGQNTEAFF
TRBD1	TRBJ2-7	.	TRBV18	TGTGCCAGCTCACCACCGGGACAGGCGGGCGAGCAGTACTTC	CASSPPGQAGEQYF
TRBD2	TRBJ2-5	.	TRBV15	TGTGCCACGCGTCGGGAACTAGCGGGAGGACGGGGAGAGACCCAGTACTTC	CATRRELAGGRGETQYF
.	TRBJ2-3	.	TRBV5-4	TGTGCCACCCTGGCCGGGGTTGGAATGGCAGATACGCAGTATTTT	CATLAGVGMADTQYF
.	TRBJ1-1	.	TRBV6-5	TGTGCCAGCAGTTATAGGAGCAGTAACACTGAAGCTTTCTTT	CASSYRSSNTEAFF
TRBD1	TRBJ2-7	.	TRBV7-3	TGTGCCAGCAGCTTAAATCTGCCGGGACAGGGGCCCTACGAGCAGTACTTC	CASSLNLPGQGPYEQYF
TRBD1	TRBJ1-5	.	TRBV6-1	TGTGCCAGCTCTTGGGGACAGGTCAATCAGCCCCAGCATTTT	CASSWGQVNQPQHF
.	TRBJ2-5	.	TRBV11-3	TGTGCCAGCAGCCCTACGGGTAAAGAGACCCAGTACTTC	CASSPTGKETQYF
TRBD1	TRBJ2-1	.	TRBV18	TGTGCCAGCTCACCAATTAGGGGACAGGGGCTTAATGAGCAGTTCTTC	CASSPIRGQGLNEQFF
.	TRBJ2-6	.	TRBV28	TGTGCCAGCAGCCTCGACAGCTCTGGGGCCAACGTCCTGACTTTC	CASSLDSSGANVLTF
TRBD2	TRBJ2-1	.	TRBV13	TGTGCCAGCAGCCATCCTCTAGCGGGAGCCGGGGATAGAACCTACAATGAGCAGTTCTTC	CASSHPLAGAGDRTYNEQFF
.	TRBJ2-4	.	TRBV11-1	TGTGCCAGCAGCTCTAGGCCAGGGGTGGTCAAAAACATTCAGTACTTC	CASSSRPGVVKNIQYF
TRBD1	TRBJ1-1	.	TRBV7-9	TGTGCCAGCAGTCGAGGGGGACAGGGGATGAACACTGAAGCTTTCTTT	CASSRGGQGMNTEAFF
.	TRBJ2-5	.	TRBV11-2	TGTGCCAGCAGCACGTTCCAGGGGAAACAAGAGACCCAGTACTTC	CASSTFQGKQETQYF
.	TRBJ2-2	.	TRBV30	TGTGCCTGGAGTGTACTCCTAGTTACACGAACCGGGGAGCTGTTTTTT	CAWSVLLVTRTGELFF
.	TRBJ1-2	.	TRBV28	TGTGCCAGCAGCGGGGGGCTAACAGGTCCCTATGGCTACACCTTC	CASSGGLTGPYGYTF
TRBD2	TRBJ2-3	.	TRBV30	TGTGCCTGGAGTGTACGAGCGGGAAGCCCCGGGGATACGCAGTATTTT	CAWSVRAGSPGDTQYF
.	TRBJ2-5	.	TRBV28	TGTGCCAGCAGTTTAATCGGGTTTGGGGCAGGAGAGACCCAGTACTTC	CASSLIGFGAGETQYF
.	TRBJ2-5	.	TRBV21-1	TGTGCCAGCAGCCCGTACCAAGAGACCCAGTACTTC	CASSPYQETQYF
.	TRBJ2-7	.	TRBV9	TGTGCCAGCAGCGTAGCGACTGGAGGCTACGAGCAGTACTTC	CASSVATGGYEQYF
.	TRBJ2-7	few	TRBV7-8	TGTGCCAGCACCTTCCTCCAGGGGATGGGGTACGAGCAGTACTTC	CASTFLQGMGYEQYF
.	TRBJ2-3	.	TRBV6-1	TGTGCCAGCAGTGAGCCGGGAGTCGGCACAGATACGCAGTATTTT	CASSEPGVGTDTQYF
.	TRBJ1-2	.	TRBV30	TGTGCCTGGACCCTAAGACTTCATGATGGCTACACCTTC	CAWTLRLHDGYTF